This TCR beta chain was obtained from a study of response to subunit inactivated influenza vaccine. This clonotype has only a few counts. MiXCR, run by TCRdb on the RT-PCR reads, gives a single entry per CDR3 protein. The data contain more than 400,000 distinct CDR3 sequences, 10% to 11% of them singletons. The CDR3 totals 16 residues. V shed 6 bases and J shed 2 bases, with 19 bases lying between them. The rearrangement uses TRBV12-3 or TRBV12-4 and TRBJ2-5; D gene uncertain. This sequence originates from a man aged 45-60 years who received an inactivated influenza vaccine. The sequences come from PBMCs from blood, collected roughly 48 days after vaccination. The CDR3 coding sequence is TGTGCCAGCAGCTTCACCCGGACGGCCTCTCAAGAGACCCAGTACTTC. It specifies CASSFTRTASQETQYF.